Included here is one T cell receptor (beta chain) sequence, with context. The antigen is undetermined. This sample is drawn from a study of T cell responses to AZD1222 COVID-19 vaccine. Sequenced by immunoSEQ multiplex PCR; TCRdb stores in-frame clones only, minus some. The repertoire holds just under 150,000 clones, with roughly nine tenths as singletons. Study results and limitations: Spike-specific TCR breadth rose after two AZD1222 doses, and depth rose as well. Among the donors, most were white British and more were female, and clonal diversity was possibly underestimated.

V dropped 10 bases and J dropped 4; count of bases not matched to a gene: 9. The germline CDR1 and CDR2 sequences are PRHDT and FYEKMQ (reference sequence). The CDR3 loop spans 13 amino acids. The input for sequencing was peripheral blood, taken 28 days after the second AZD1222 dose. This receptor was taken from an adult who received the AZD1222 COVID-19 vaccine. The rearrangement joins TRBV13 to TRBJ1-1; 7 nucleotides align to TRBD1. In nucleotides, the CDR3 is TGTGCCAACACGCGCAGGGGGGGCACTGAAGCTTTCTTT. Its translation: CANTRRGGTEAFF.